The rows below give T cell receptor beta chains drawn from one sample of a study of T cell responses to AZD1222 COVID-19 vaccine. Profiled with immunoSEQ multiplex PCR; TCRdb holds only in-frame clones, not every one. The table includes tens of thousands of clones, 90% detected once. The sequencing used peripheral blood, collected 28 days after the second AZD1222 dose. The receptors shown here come from an adult who received the AZD1222 COVID-19 vaccine. CDR3s leave out the opening cysteine and the closing phenylalanine or tryptophan. A D gene is named only where the DNA matches it firmly.

D: .
V: TRBV29-1
J: TRBJ1-3
CDR3: SVEVDIGRRGNTIY

D: .
V: TRBV9
J: TRBJ1-2
CDR3: ASSVVQDNYGYT

D: TRBD1
V: TRBV7-2
J: TRBJ2-7
CDR3: ASSLGTGGFNEQY

D: TRBD1
V: TRBV19
J: TRBJ1-5
CDR3: ASSRRTGGGNQPQH

D: TRBD2
V: TRBV11-2
J: TRBJ2-7
CDR3: ASRGLGGGAYEQY

D: TRBD1
V: TRBV18
J: TRBJ1-5
CDR3: ASSPSGTGSNQPQH

D: TRBD1
V: TRBV6-5
J: TRBJ1-4
CDR3: ASSRDRPNEKLF

D: .
V: TRBV4-3
J: TRBJ1-6
CDR3: ASSLDTNNSPLH

D: .
V: TRBV18
J: TRBJ1-2
CDR3: ASSPTAAGYGYT

D: .
V: TRBV5-8
J: TRBJ1-6
CDR3: ASSFRDKAGYSPLH

D: .
V: TRBV9
J: TRBJ2-3
CDR3: ASSVRPEPTDTQY

D: .
V: TRBV7-8
J: TRBJ1-2
CDR3: ASSGGWARTRNYGYT

D: TRBD2
V: TRBV7-3
J: TRBJ2-5
CDR3: ASSYGLAGIQETQY

D: TRBD1
V: TRBV5-1
J: TRBJ2-7
CDR3: ASSGGQGAEQY

D: TRBD2
V: TRBV19
J: TRBJ2-5
CDR3: ASRALQRGGLGQETQY

D: TRBD2
V: TRBV27
J: TRBJ2-5
CDR3: ASSPRLAGGQETQY

D: .
V: TRBV9
J: TRBJ1-3
CDR3: ASSADLKGNTIY

D: TRBD1
V: TRBV7-2
J: TRBJ2-7
CDR3: ASSRDRYEQY

D: .
V: TRBV6-4
J: TRBJ1-1
CDR3: ASSSTARNTEAF

D: .
V: TRBV27
J: TRBJ2-5
CDR3: ASSPLGGPQETQY

D: TRBD2
V: TRBV18
J: TRBJ2-1
CDR3: ASSPKLAGGYNEQF

D: .
V: TRBV6-5
J: TRBJ1-1
CDR3: ASSATGNTEAF